A selection of T cell receptor beta chains follows, all from one sample in a study of beta chain features in type 1 diabetes. Sequencing used immunoSEQ multiplex PCR; TCRdb keeps in-frame clones, though not all of them. The sample includes about 930,000 clones, 17% of them seen just once. Sequencing used naive CD4+ T cells from blood. The receptors here all came from a woman under 30 in good health. The CDR3 runs from the conserved cysteine through the conserved F or W. The D gene is left open where the match is weak. Rows may omit the clone size; those that give it use once, few, many or a size class.

TGTGCCAGCAGTACGGGACTAGCGGGAGGGTACGAGCAGTACTTC	CASSTGLAGGYEQYF	TRBD2	TRBV28	TRBJ2-7	few
TGTGCCAGCAGCTTAGAAGGATACATGAACACTGAAGCTTTCTTT	CASSLEGYMNTEAFF	NA	TRBV7-2	TRBJ1-1	NA
TGTGCCACGACAGGGTTCACCGGGGAGCTGTTTTTT	CATTGFTGELFF	TRBD1	TRBV6-1	TRBJ2-2	NA
TGTGCCCTAGCCGAGACTCGCACAGATACGCAGTATTTT	CALAETRTDTQYF	NA	TRBV7-2	TRBJ2-3	NA
TGTGCCAGCAGCTCCCTGGCTAGCGGGATTACCGGGGAGCTGTTTTTT	CASSSLASGITGELFF	TRBD2	TRBV11-2	TRBJ2-2	NA
TGTGCCAGCAATGCTGGGGGCGAGCAGTACTTC	CASNAGGEQYF	NA	TRBV6-6	TRBJ2-7	NA
TGTGCCAGCTCACCGAACAGCGCATTCTATGGCTACACCTTC	CASSPNSAFYGYTF	NA	TRBV18	TRBJ1-2	few
TGTGCCAGCAGTATCCAGGAGGGAGGGTACGAGCAGTACTTC	CASSIQEGGYEQYF	TRBD2	TRBV28	TRBJ2-7	few
TGCAGCGTTGTTAGGGGATCCGGCAAAAACATTCAGTACTTC	CSVVRGSGKNIQYF	NA	TRBV29-1	TRBJ2-4	NA
TGCGCCAGCAGCTTGGCCGTGGGGAACACCGGGGAGCTGTTTTTT	CASSLAVGNTGELFF	NA	TRBV5-1	TRBJ2-2	NA
TGTGCCAGCAGGATAGCGGGAGGGCCCCCCGAGCAGTACTTC	CASRIAGGPPEQYF	TRBD2	TRBV2	TRBJ2-7	NA
TGCGCCAGCAGCCAAGCAGGGAGAACCTACAATGAGCAGTTCTTC	CASSQAGRTYNEQFF	NA	TRBV4-3	TRBJ2-1	NA
TGTGCCAGCAGCGGGGGGACTAGCGGCTACAATGAGCAGTTCTTC	CASSGGTSGYNEQFF	TRBD2	TRBV5-4	TRBJ2-1	NA
TGTGCCATCAGTACGACAGGGTTTAGAGGGAGGTCCAATGAGCAGTTCTTC	CAISTTGFRGRSNEQFF	NA	TRBV10-3	TRBJ2-1	many
TGTGCCAGTAGTCCCAACCGGGACAGGGGCCCTGGGGCCAACGTCCTGACTTTC	CASSPNRDRGPGANVLTF	TRBD1	TRBV19	TRBJ2-6	NA
TGTGCCAGCAGCACCGCCGGGACAGGGCTTAAACCCCAGCATTTT	CASSTAGTGLKPQHF	TRBD1	TRBV5-6	TRBJ1-5	few
TGTGCCAGCAGCGTAGCCAGCTCCGTCCGCACAGATACGCAGTATTTT	CASSVASSVRTDTQYF	NA	TRBV9	TRBJ2-3	NA
TGTGCCACCAGCAGGGGTTTGGATGAAAAACTGTTTTTT	CATSRGLDEKLFF	NA	TRBV15	TRBJ1-4	NA
TGTGCCAGCAGCTACTCCGGGACTTTCTACAATGAGCAGTTCTTC	CASSYSGTFYNEQFF	NA	TRBV5-4	TRBJ2-1	NA
TGTGCCAGCAGCCCCGGGTTGTCCCCTGACAATGAGCAGTTCTTC	CASSPGLSPDNEQFF	NA	TRBV9	TRBJ2-1	NA
TGTGCCAGCAGCCAGGGCAGGGACTCGGCTTTCTTT	CASSQGRDSAFF	NA	TRBV7-9	TRBJ1-1	NA
TGTGCCAGTAGTATGGGCAGGGTGGGAAATGAGCAGTTCTTC	CASSMGRVGNEQFF	NA	TRBV19	TRBJ2-1	few
TGCAGCGTTGACCGGGAGGGCCCCCCCGCAGATACGCAGTATTTT	CSVDREGPPADTQYF	TRBD2	TRBV29-1	TRBJ2-3	NA
TGTGCCAGTCTGTCTTGGACTCACTCCTACAATGAGCAGTTCTTC	CASLSWTHSYNEQFF	NA	TRBV28	TRBJ2-1	NA
TGTGCCAGCAGCGAAAAGGGAGGACAGTCAGATACGCAGTATTTT	CASSEKGGQSDTQYF	NA	TRBV5-4	TRBJ2-3	few
TGTGCCAGCAGACCTCGACTAGCGGTCACAGATACGCAGTATTTT	CASRPRLAVTDTQYF	TRBD2	TRBV13	TRBJ2-3	NA
TGTGCCAGCAGCCCCGGACAGATTCTTTCCTACGAGCAGTACTTC	CASSPGQILSYEQYF	NA	TRBV28	TRBJ2-7	NA
TGTGCCAGCAGCTTGGAGGGCTCTGGGGCCAACGTCCTGACTTTC	CASSLEGSGANVLTF	NA	TRBV5-5	TRBJ2-6	NA
TGTGCCAGCAGCGTGACTAGCGGGAGCACAGATACGCAGTATTTT	CASSVTSGSTDTQYF	TRBD2	TRBV5-4	TRBJ2-3	NA
TGTGCCATCAGTGATTGGACTCGAGAGACCCAGTACTTC	CAISDWTRETQYF	NA	TRBV10-3	TRBJ2-5	few
TGCAGTGCTAAACAGTACACTGAAGCTTTCTTT	CSAKQYTEAFF	NA	TRBV20-1	TRBJ1-1	few
TGTGCCAGCAGCCCAGTGGGGGAGACCCAGTACTTC	CASSPVGETQYF	NA	TRBV6-5	TRBJ2-5	few